This passage covers 9 T cell receptor beta chains from one sample sequenced in a study of CD8 T cells in Susac syndrome. Reverse transcription of about 0.45 to 1 ug RNA was performed with random hexamers. TCRdb re-analysed the immunoSEQ multiplex PCR reads in MiXCR, keeping a single row per CDR3 protein. Of roughly 140,000 distinct CDR3 sequences listed, nearly 97% were seen once; the top ten hold over 0.12%. The specimen was CD8+ T cells from PBMCs. The receptors here all came from a human donor with multiple sclerosis.

This rearrangement joins TRBV2 to TRBJ2-1; no reliable D call. The CDR3 is made up of 10 amino acids. CDR1 is SNHLY and CDR2 is FYNNEI in the germline V gene. Trimming took off 7 bases at V and 7 bases at J, with 5 bases between the two ends. In DNA form, the CDR3 reads TGTGCCAGCAACGGGAATGAGCAGTTCTTC. It yields the protein CASNGNEQFF.

V is TRBV20-1 and J is TRBJ1-5; tentative D call: TRBD1 (6 bases). The ends were cut back, 6 bases at V and 6 bases at J, with 15 bases in the middle. This CDR3 is 13 amino acids long. Germline V gene data show CDR1 as DFQATT and CDR2 as SNEGSKA (reference sequence). CDR3 protein: CSAGGQGGQPQHF. The CDR3 DNA reads as TGCAGTGCGGGGGGGCAGGGAGGTCAGCCCCAGCATTTT.

This sequence joins TRBV13 and TRBJ2-1; the match to TRBD1 covers 11 bases. With 0 bases clipped from V and 9 bases from J, the junction kept 4 bases outside the gene matches. CDR3 length: 15 residues. The germline V gene encodes CDR1 PRHDT and CDR2 FYEKMQ (reference sequence). The CDR3 DNA sequence: TGTGCCAGCAGCTTAGGCCTCGGGACAGGGGGTGAGCAGTTCTTC. Translation gives CASSLGLGTGGEQFF.

The chain links TRBV3-1 to TRBJ1-5; no firm D call. The germline CDR1 and CDR2 sequences are LGHDT and YNNKEL (reference sequence). V dropped 4 bases and J dropped 7 bases, with 11 bases sitting between them. The CDR3 contains 13 residues. The CDR3, as DNA: TGTGCCAGCAGCCCAACGGGAACCCAGCCCCAGCATTTT. Its translation is CASSPTGTQPQHF.

The chain links TRBV7-2 to TRBJ1-1, with D uncertain. The germline V and J ends were trimmed by 8 bases and 1 base, with 17 bases remaining between them. CDR3 size: 15 residues. From germline, CDR1 is SGHTA and CDR2 FQGNSA. The CDR3 DNA is TGTGCCAGCCGCCCTCGCCCCGACGGGAACACTGAAGCTTTCTTT. It encodes CASRPRPDGNTEAFF.

This chain connects TRBV29-1 to TRBJ2-7, with 9 positions matching TRBD1. CDR1 and CDR2 (germline): SQVTM, ANQGSEA. The CDR3 has 15 amino acids. The junction had 10 bases not matched to a gene; V was cut back by 1 base and J by 6 bases. CDR3 bases: TGCAGCGTTGAAGGAAAACAGGGGGCTCAGGGCGAGCAGTACTTC. Translated, it gives CSVEGKQGAQGEQYF.

This chain connects TRBV7-9 to TRBJ1-4, with TRBD1 as a possible D gene (5 bases). V was cut by 5 bases and J by 6 bases, with 7 bases left in between. Germline loops: CDR1 SEHNR, CDR2 FQNEAQ (reference sequence). The CDR3 sequence is 12 residues long. As DNA, the CDR3 is TGTGCCAGCAGCGGGGGTGATGAAAAACTGTTTTTT. It specifies CASSGGDEKLFF.

The J gene is TRBJ2-2, the V gene TRBV12-3 or TRBV12-4; no firm D call. There are 15 residues in the CDR3. Trimming pared 4 bases from V and 0 bases from J, leaving 9 bases between. DNA for the CDR3: TGTGCCAGCAGTTCGGGTCGCGCGAACACCGGGGAGCTGTTTTTT. Translation gives CASSSGRANTGELFF.

CDR3 nucleotides: TGTGCCAGCGACAGCGGGTACGAGCAGTACTTC. This gives the protein CASDSGYEQYF. The J gene is TRBJ2-7, the V gene TRBV28, with a weak D call TRBD2 (6 bases). Trimming cost V 8 bases and J 4 bases, with 9 bases left between them. This CDR3 contains 11 residues. Germline values: CDR1 MDHEN, CDR2 SYDVKM.